These 31 T cell receptor beta chains originate from one sample sequenced in a study of T cell repertoires in cytomegalovirus infection. One entry per CDR3 protein results from TCRdb running MiXCR on the reads. The table has around 450,000 distinct CDR3 sequences, about a third seen once. Input material: PBMCs. The receptors derive from a human donor in good health (CMV status not recorded). Some clones in this sample may be carry-over from other donors' samples.

This clonotype has ten or more counts. The rearrangement links TRBV20-1 to TRBJ1-4, with 7 bases that match TRBD1. CDR1 is DFQATT and CDR2 is SNEGSKA in the germline V gene (reference sequence). The CDR3 runs to 13 residues. V lost 3 bases to trimming and J lost 8 bases; unmatched junction nucleotides: 6. In nucleotides, the CDR3 is TGCAGTGCTAGGAGACAGGGTTCGGAAAAACTGTTTTTT. It encodes CSARRQGSEKLFF.

J is TRBJ1-3 and V is TRBV19; D is ambiguous. Trimming shortened V by 9 bases and J by 0 bases, and 15 bases separated the two germline ends. Germline loops: CDR1 LNHDA, CDR2 SQIVND (reference sequence). CDR3 length equals 15 residues. CDR3: CASSTAVDSGNTIYF. In DNA, the CDR3 is TGTGCCAGCTCGACCGCCGTAGACTCTGGAAACACCATATATTTT.

This chain joins TRBV3-1 and TRBJ2-1, with D possibly matching TRBD1 (5 bases). Germline CDR1 and CDR2: LGHDT and YNNKEL (reference sequence). The CDR3 extends over 15 amino acids. Trimming cost V 0 bases and J 5 bases, with 11 bases left between them. The CDR3 DNA sequence: TGTGCCAGCAGCCAAGATTCCAGGGCGGACAATGAGCAGTTCTTC. Its protein product is CASSQDSRADNEQFF.

V usage is TRBV4-1 and J usage is TRBJ2-2; TRBD2 might be the D (5 bases). The CDR3 totals 14 residues. CDR1 MGHRA and CDR2 YSYEKL come from the germline V gene. Trimming cost V 4 bases and J 4 bases, with 10 bases left between them. The CDR3 here is CASSPVGSTGELFF. The CDR3 coding sequence is TGCGCCAGCAGCCCGGTGGGGAGCACCGGGGAGCTGTTTTTT.

This clonotype has just a few counts. The rearrangement uses TRBV2 and TRBJ2-5; no firm D call. Trimming shortened V by 1 base and J by 5 bases, and 8 bases separated the two germline ends. The germline V gene encodes CDR1 SNHLY and CDR2 FYNNEI. There are 13 residues in the CDR3. The CDR3 nucleotides read TGTGCCAGCAGTGAAGACCCCTGGGAGACCCAGTACTTC. Translated: CASSEDPWETQYF.

There are a few counts of this clonotype. V usage is TRBV4-1 and J usage is TRBJ1-5; D remains unclear. This CDR3 has 15 amino acids. The V end lost 4 bases, the J end lost 0 bases, and 10 bases lay between the germline ends. Looked up from germline, CDR1 is MGHRA and CDR2 is YSYEKL. The chain's CDR3 is CASSPREGSNQPQHF. In nucleotides, the CDR3 is TGCGCCAGCAGCCCCCGGGAGGGTAGCAATCAGCCCCAGCATTTT.

This clonotype has a handful of counts. This chain uses TRBV11-2 with TRBJ2-5; D perhaps matches TRBD2 (6 bases). Trimming removed 1 base at V and 5 bases at J, with 14 bases between. Germline V gives CDR1 SGHAT, CDR2 FQNNGV. This CDR3 has 15 amino acids. In nucleotides, the CDR3 is TGTGCCAGCAGCTTAGGGGGAAGAAGCGGGGAGACCCAGTACTTC. This translates into CASSLGGRSGETQYF.

CDR3 protein: CASSQPTGLAEAFF. In DNA form, the CDR3 reads TGTGCCAGCAGCCAACCGACAGGGCTTGCTGAAGCTTTCTTT. The chain has TRBV3-1 and TRBJ1-1; TRBD1 aligns across 7 bases. The CDR3 loop spans 14 amino acids. V was clipped by 2 bases and J by 6 bases; unmatched bases: 6. Germline V gives CDR1 LGHDT, CDR2 YNNKEL (reference sequence).

This clonotype was picked up a small number of times. This chain links TRBV20-1 with TRBJ1-5; possible D gene TRBD1, 6 bases. V was trimmed by 3 bases and J by 6 bases, leaving 12 bases between them. The length of the CDR3 is 13 residues. Germline V CDR1 and CDR2: DFQATT, SNEGSKA (reference sequence). The CDR3 DNA follows: TGCAGTGCTAGCGAACACAGGGTTCAGCCCCAGCATTTT. Protein product: CSASEHRVQPQHF.

Details on this clonotype: One end of the junction is discordant with germline, which a read error may explain. V and J are TRBV28 and TRBJ1-4; D possibly corresponds to TRBD1 (6 bases). This CDR3 region has 16 residues. Germline V gives CDR1 MDHEN, CDR2 SYDVKM. For the CDR3, the DNA is TGTGCCAGCAGTCCTTATACAGGGATCTCTAATGAAAAACGGTTTTTT. This codes for CASSPYTGISNEKRFF.

The J gene is TRBJ1-6, the V gene TRBV6-8; D gene uncertain. V lost 0 bases and J lost 6, with 6 bases in between. CDR3 length equals 14 residues. The germline CDR1 and CDR2 sequences are MNHGY and SAAAGT. CDR3 protein: CASSYSTVNSPLHF. The CDR3 region has the DNA TGTGCCAGCAGTTACTCGACGGTTAATTCACCCCTCCACTTT.

J is TRBJ2-1 and V is TRBV5-4; tentative D call: TRBD2 (5 bases). This CDR3 spans 16 amino acids. V shed 3 bases and J shed 8 bases, with 21 bases lying between them. The germline V gene has CDR1 SGHNT and CDR2 YYREEE (reference sequence). CDR3 nucleotide sequence: TGTGCCAGCAGCTCTAGGCGGGCAGGAAAAGCCGATGAGCAGTTCTTC. It specifies CASSSRRAGKADEQFF.

This clonotype was detected only a few times. This chain links TRBV20-1 with TRBJ2-5, with 12 bases fitting TRBD2. CDR3 length: 16 residues. The J segment lost 6 bases and the V segment lost 6 bases, leaving 14 bases of the junction unmatched. Germline loops: CDR1 DFQATT, CDR2 SNEGSKA (reference sequence). Written as DNA, the CDR3 is TGCAGTGCCAGATCTAGCGGGGGGGCTTCTGGGAAGACCCAGTACTTC. Translation gives CSARSSGGASGKTQYF.

V gene TRBV20-1 combines with J gene TRBJ1-6; D is unresolved. Germline V CDR1 and CDR2: DFQATT, SNEGSKA (reference sequence). The CDR3 sequence is 19 residues long. The V end lost 3 bases, the J end lost 0 bases, and 21 bases lay between the germline ends. The CDR3 coding sequence is TGCAGTGCTAGCCGGCCGCGACTTGGGAGGAGCTCCTATAATTCACCCCTCCACTTT. Its translation: CSASRPRLGRSSYNSPLHF.

The table lists this clonotype with a few counts. V and J are TRBV2 and TRBJ2-1; 10 bases align to TRBD1. This CDR3 comprises 15 residues. CDR1 SNHLY and CDR2 FYNNEI come from the germline V gene. Trimming cost V 5 bases and J 15 bases; bases outside gene matches: 16. This CDR3 is CASSQPPGQGISAFF. CDR3 DNA sequence: TGTGCCAGCAGTCAACCCCCGGGACAGGGGATATCTGCGTTCTTC.

This chain's CDR3 is CASSLSIGRDVEAFF. The CDR3 bases are TGTGCCAGCAGTTTATCGATAGGGCGGGACGTTGAAGCTTTCTTT. The chain has TRBV27 and TRBJ1-1; the D gene is possibly TRBD1 (5 bases). Trimming cost V 0 bases and J 7 bases, with 15 bases left between them. The V gene's germline CDR1 is MNHEY and CDR2 SMNVEV (reference sequence). This CDR3 region has 15 residues.

The sample holds many counts of this clonotype. The chain uses TRBV7-2 and TRBJ1-3; D may be TRBD1 (5 bases). V lost 5 bases and J lost 2, with 16 bases in between. The CDR3 has 16 amino acids. Germline V lookup: CDR1 SGHTA, CDR2 FQGNSA. The CDR3 bases are TGTGCCAGCAGCCCCTCGTCCGGGGCGACTGGAAACACCATATATTTT. It is translated as CASSPSSGATGNTIYF.

This clonotype has only a few counts. The rearrangement joins TRBV5-6 to TRBJ1-1, with D perhaps matching TRBD1 (5 bases). CDR1 and CDR2 (germline): SGHDT, YYEEEE. Deletions cut 3 bases from V and 0 bases from J, with 12 bases between. The CDR3 length is 15 residues. This CDR3 reads CASSSMRGVNTEAFF. CDR3 DNA: TGTGCCAGCAGCTCTATGAGGGGCGTGAACACTGAAGCTTTCTTT.

The DNA for the CDR3 is TGTGCCAGCAGCCAAGGGGGAGGGTTTTATAGCAATCAGCCCCAGCATTTT. Amino acids: CASSQGGGFYSNQPQHF. V and J are TRBV7-6 and TRBJ1-5; D possibly corresponds to TRBD1 (6 bases). Trimming left V 5 bases short and J 0 bases short, with 17 bases between. The length of the CDR3 is 17 residues. From germline, CDR1 is SGHVS and CDR2 FNYEAQ.

In DNA, the CDR3 is TGTGCCAGCAGCCAAGAAGGGTCGACCGGGGAGCTGTTTTTT. It encodes CASSQEGSTGELFF. This chain links TRBV3-1 with TRBJ2-2; D gene uncertain. This CDR3 contains 14 residues. Germline CDR1 is LGHDT and CDR2 is YNNKEL (reference sequence). The V end lost 0 bases, the J end lost 5 bases, and 7 bases lay between the germline ends.

This clonotype has just one count. V and J are TRBV7-2 and TRBJ2-5; 7 bases line up with TRBD1. The junction had 6 bases not matched to a gene; V was cut back by 3 bases and J by 5 bases. The CDR3 consists of 14 residues. CDR1 SGHTA and CDR2 FQGNSA come from the germline V gene. The CDR3 sequence is CASSLGQRGETQYF. The CDR3 nucleotides are TGTGCCAGCAGCTTGGGACAGAGGGGGGAGACCCAGTACTTC.

This clonotype showed up just a few times. The J gene is TRBJ2-2, the V gene TRBV12-3 or TRBV12-4; 8 positions match TRBD2. Losses at the gene ends were 4 bases for V and 8 bases for J; bases not matched to a gene: 15. This CDR3 comprises 17 residues. The CDR3 nucleotides read TGTGCCAGCAGTTCTACTCCGGGACTAGGGGGGAGGGGGGAGCTGTTTTTT. Its protein is CASSSTPGLGGRGELFF.

The chain is built from TRBV7-4 and TRBJ2-7, with TRBD1 identical over 10 bases. Trimming removed 5 bases from V and 5 bases from J; junction bases left unmatched: 21. Germline V CDR1 and CDR2: SGHVT, SQSDAQ. This CDR3 is built from 19 residues. CDR3 in amino acids: CASSRLRDRGEKRSHEQYF. Here the CDR3 DNA reads TGTGCCAGCAGCCGATTGAGGGACAGGGGAGAAAAAAGGTCCCACGAGCAGTACTTC.

This CDR3 is CASSLSALDYQETQYF. In DNA form, the CDR3 reads TGTGCCAGCAGTTTATCAGCTCTAGACTACCAAGAGACCCAGTACTTC. V and J are TRBV27 and TRBJ2-5; D not certain. This CDR3 spans 16 amino acids. The germline V and J ends were trimmed by 0 bases and 0 bases, with 11 bases remaining between them. The germline V gene has CDR1 MNHEY and CDR2 SMNVEV (reference sequence).

This clonotype was recorded a few times. The chain recombines TRBV2 with TRBJ1-5; D unclear. Germline CDR1 SNHLY, CDR2 FYNNEI. The CDR3 is made up of 14 amino acids. Trimming pared 3 bases from V and 4 bases from J, leaving 10 bases between. The CDR3 region has the DNA TGTGCCAGCAGTGATGGTCAGCTAAATCAGCCCCAGCATTTT. Translating gives CASSDGQLNQPQHF. The full variable domain, in which reference TRBV2 and TRBJ1-5 provide the parts outside the CDR3, is EPEVTQTPSHQVTQMGQEVILRCVPISNHLYFYWYRQILGQKVEFLVSFYNNEISEKSEIFDDQFSVERPDGSNFTLKIRSTKLEDSAMYFCASSDGQLNQPQHFGDGTRLSIL.

This clonotype was seen more than once but under ten times. V gene TRBV6-2 or TRBV6-3 combines with J gene TRBJ2-2, with 10 positions matching TRBD2. Looked up from germline, CDR1 is MNHEY and CDR2 is SVGEGT. V lost 0 bases and J lost 3; bases outside the gene matches: 1. The CDR3 runs to 16 residues. The CDR3 bases are TGTGCCAGCAGTTACTCAACTAGCGGGGACACCGGGGAGCTGTTTTTT. Protein sequence: CASSYSTSGDTGELFF.

The rearrangement uses TRBV28 and TRBJ1-4, with a possible D match to TRBD1 (5 bases). V was shortened by 5 bases and J by 6 bases, with 16 bases between the two germline ends. CDR1 is MDHEN, CDR2 SYDVKM, per germline. CDR3 length equals 15 residues. The CDR3: CASSQPRGGDEKLFF. The CDR3 DNA sequence: TGTGCCAGCAGTCAACCCCGGGGGGGTGATGAAAAACTGTTTTTT.

Comments on this clonotype: A much larger clone differs from this one at a single base, so this may be a read error. The CDR3 bases are TGTGCCATCAGTTTAGGACAGGGTCCCGCCGAGCAGTACTTC. Translated, it gives CAISLGQGPAEQYF. This sequence joins TRBV10-3 and TRBJ2-7; TRBD1 matches 8 bases. With 5 bases clipped from V and 6 bases from J, the junction kept 9 bases outside the gene matches. The CDR3 is 14 amino acids. Germline V gene sequence: CDR1 ENHRY, CDR2 SYGVKD.

This clonotype was seen many times. The V call is TRBV10-2, the J call TRBJ1-1; no clear D gene. The germline gives CDR1 WSHSY, CDR2 SAAADI. The V gene lost 5 bases and the J gene lost 3 bases, with 13 bases spanning the gap. This CDR3 region has 14 residues. CDR3 sequence reads: CASSKHPKDTEAFF. CDR3 in DNA: TGCGCCAGCAGTAAACACCCTAAGGACACTGAAGCTTTCTTT.

This clonotype has just a few counts. The chain is built from TRBV3-1 and TRBJ2-7, with a possible D match to TRBD1 (6 bases). The CDR3 extends over 16 amino acids. Trimming pared 4 bases from V and 5 bases from J, leaving 21 bases between. Germline V gene sequence: CDR1 LGHDT, CDR2 YNNKEL (reference sequence). The CDR3: CASSRLPLRGSHEQYF. The CDR3 DNA sequence: TGTGCCAGCAGCCGCCTACCCCTAAGGGGGTCCCACGAGCAGTACTTC.

This clonotype appeared a few times. The V gene is TRBV24-1, the J gene TRBJ1-5; D possibly corresponds to TRBD1 (5 bases). Trimming removed 6 bases at V and 5 bases at J, with 10 bases between. The CDR3 is 13 residues long. CDR1 and CDR2 from the germline V gene are KGHDR and SFDVKD. CDR3: CATSSGTYQPQHF. In DNA, the CDR3 is TGTGCCACCAGTTCGGGGACCTATCAGCCCCAGCATTTT.